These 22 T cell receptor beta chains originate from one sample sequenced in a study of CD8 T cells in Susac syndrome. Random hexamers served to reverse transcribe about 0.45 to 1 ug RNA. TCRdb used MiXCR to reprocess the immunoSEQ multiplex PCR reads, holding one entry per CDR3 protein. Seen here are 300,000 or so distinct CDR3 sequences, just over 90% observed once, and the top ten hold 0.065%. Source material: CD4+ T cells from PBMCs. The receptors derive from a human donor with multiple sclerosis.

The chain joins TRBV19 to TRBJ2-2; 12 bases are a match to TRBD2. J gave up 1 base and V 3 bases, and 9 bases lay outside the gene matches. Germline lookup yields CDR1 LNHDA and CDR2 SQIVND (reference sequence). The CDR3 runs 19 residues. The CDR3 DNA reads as TGTGCCAGTAGTATCCAATGGGGGGGACTAGCGGGGAACACCGGGGAGCTGTTTTTT. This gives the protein CASSIQWGGLAGNTGELFF.

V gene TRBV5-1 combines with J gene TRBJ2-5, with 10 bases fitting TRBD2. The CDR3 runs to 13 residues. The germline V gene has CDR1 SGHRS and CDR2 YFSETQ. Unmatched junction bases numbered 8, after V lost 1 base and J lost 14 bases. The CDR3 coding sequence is TGCGCCAGCAGCTTGATCGAGCGGGGGGGAGAATACTTC. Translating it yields CASSLIERGGEYF.

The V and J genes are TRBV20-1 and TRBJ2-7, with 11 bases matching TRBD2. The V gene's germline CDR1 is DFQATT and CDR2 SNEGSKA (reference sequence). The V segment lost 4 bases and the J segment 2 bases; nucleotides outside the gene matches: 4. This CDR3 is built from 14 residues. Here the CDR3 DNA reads TGCAGTGCTACAGGACTAGCGGGTACCTACGAGCAGTACTTC. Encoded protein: CSATGLAGTYEQYF.

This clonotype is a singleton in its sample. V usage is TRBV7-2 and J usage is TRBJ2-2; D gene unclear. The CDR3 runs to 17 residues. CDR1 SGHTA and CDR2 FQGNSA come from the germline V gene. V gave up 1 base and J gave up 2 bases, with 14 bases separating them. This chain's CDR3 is CASSLVKDMINTGELFF. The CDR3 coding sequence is TGTGCCAGCAGCTTAGTCAAGGATATGATAAACACCGGGGAGCTGTTTTTT.

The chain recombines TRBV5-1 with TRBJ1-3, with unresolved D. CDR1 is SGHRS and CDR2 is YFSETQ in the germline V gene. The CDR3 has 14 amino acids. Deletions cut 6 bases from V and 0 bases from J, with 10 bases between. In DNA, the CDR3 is TGCGCCAGCACCCCTGGGCCCTCTGGAAACACCATATATTTT. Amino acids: CASTPGPSGNTIYF. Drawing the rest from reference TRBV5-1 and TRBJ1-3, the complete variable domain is KAGVTQTPRYLIKTRGQQVTLSCSPISGHRSVSWYQQTPGQGLQFLFEYFSETQRNKGNFPGRFSGRQFSNSRSEMNVSTLELGDSALYLCASTPGPSGNTIYFGEGSWLTVV.

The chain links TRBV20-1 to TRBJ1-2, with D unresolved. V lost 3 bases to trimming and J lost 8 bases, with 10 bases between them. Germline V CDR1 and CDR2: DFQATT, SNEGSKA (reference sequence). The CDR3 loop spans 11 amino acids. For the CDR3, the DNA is TGCAGTGCTAGCCCTACTGCCGGCTACACCTTC. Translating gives CSASPTAGYTF.

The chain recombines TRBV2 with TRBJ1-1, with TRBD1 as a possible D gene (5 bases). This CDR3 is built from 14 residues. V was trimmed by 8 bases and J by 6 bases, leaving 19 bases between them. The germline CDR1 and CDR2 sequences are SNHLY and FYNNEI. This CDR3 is CASGSGGWGPEAFF. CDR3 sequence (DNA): TGTGCCAGCGGTAGTGGGGGTTGGGGCCCTGAAGCTTTCTTT.

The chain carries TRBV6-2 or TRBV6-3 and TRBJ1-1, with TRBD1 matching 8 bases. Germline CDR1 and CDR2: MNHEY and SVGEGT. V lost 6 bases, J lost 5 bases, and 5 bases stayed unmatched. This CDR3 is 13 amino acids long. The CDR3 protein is CASSRTGKTEAFF. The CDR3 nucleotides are TGTGCCAGCAGCCGGACAGGGAAGACTGAAGCTTTCTTT.

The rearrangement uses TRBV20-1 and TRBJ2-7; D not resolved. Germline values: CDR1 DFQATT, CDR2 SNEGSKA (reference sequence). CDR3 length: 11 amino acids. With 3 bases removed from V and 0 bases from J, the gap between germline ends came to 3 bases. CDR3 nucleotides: TGCAGTGCTAGTCGCTCCTACGAGCAGTACTTC. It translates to CSASRSYEQYF.

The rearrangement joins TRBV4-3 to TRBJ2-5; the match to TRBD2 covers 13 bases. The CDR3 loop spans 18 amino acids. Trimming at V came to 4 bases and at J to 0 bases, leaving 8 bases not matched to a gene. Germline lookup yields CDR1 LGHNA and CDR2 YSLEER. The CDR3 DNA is TGCGCCAGCAGCCTTCGACTAGCGGGAGGCTCTTACCAAGAGACCCAGTACTTC. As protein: CASSLRLAGGSYQETQYF.

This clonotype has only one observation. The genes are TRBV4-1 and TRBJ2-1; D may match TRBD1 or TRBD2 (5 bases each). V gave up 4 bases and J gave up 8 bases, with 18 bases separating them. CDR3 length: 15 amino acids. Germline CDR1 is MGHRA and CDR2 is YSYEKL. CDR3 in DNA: TGCGCCAGCAGCCGGGACCCCCGGAGTCCCCATGAGCAGTTCTTC. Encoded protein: CASSRDPRSPHEQFF.

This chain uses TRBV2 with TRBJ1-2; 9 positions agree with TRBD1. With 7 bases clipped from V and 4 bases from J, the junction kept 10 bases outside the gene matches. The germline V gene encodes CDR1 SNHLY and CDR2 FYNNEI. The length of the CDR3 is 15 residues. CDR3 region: CASNRDREFGYGYTF. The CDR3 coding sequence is TGTGCCAGCAATCGGGACAGGGAGTTTGGCTATGGCTACACCTTC.

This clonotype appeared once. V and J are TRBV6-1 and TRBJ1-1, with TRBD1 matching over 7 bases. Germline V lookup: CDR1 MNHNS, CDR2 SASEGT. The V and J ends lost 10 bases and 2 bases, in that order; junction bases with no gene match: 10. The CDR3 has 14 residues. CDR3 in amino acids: CATDSTGLNTEAFF. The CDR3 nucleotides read TGTGCCACCGACTCGACAGGGCTCAACACTGAAGCTTTCTTT.

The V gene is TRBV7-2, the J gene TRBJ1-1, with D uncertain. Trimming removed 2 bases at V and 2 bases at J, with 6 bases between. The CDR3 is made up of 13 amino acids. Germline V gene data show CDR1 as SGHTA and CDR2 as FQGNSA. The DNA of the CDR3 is TGTGCCAGCAGCTTACAGGATAACACTGAAGCTTTCTTT. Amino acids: CASSLQDNTEAFF.

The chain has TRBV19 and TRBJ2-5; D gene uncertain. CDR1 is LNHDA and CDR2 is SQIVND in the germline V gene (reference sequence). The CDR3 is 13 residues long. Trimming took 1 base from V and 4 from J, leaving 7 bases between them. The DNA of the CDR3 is TGTGCCAGTAGTATAGGGGCAATAGAGACCCAGTACTTC. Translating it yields CASSIGAIETQYF.

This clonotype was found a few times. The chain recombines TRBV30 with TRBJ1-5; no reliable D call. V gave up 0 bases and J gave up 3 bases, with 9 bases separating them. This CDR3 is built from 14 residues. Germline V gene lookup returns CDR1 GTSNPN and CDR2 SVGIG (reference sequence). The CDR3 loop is CAWSVSSLNQPQHF. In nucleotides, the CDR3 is TGTGCCTGGAGTGTATCAAGCCTCAATCAGCCCCAGCATTTT.

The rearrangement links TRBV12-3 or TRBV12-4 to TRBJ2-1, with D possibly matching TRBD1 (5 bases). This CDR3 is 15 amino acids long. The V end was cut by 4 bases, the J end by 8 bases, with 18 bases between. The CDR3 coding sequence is TGTGCCAGCAGTTCTTTTGGGGCCCCTTCCGATGAGCAGTTCTTC. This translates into CASSSFGAPSDEQFF.

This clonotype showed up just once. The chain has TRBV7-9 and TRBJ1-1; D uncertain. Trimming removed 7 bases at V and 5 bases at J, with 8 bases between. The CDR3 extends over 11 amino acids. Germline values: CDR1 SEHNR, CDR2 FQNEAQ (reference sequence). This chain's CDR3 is CASTYGTEAFF. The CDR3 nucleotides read TGTGCCAGCACGTACGGAACTGAAGCTTTCTTT.

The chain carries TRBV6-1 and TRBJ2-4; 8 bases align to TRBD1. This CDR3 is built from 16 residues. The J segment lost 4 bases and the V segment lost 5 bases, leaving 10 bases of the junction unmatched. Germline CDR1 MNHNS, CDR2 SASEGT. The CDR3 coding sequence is TGTGCCAGCAGTCGGACAACCCGGGACAGGAAAAACATTCAGTACTTC. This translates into CASSRTTRDRKNIQYF.

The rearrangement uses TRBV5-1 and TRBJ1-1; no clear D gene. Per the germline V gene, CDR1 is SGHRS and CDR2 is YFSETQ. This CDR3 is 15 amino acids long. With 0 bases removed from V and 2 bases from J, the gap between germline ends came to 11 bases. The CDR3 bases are TGCGCCAGCAGCTTGGACCAAAGGCGAAACACTGAAGCTTTCTTT. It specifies CASSLDQRRNTEAFF.

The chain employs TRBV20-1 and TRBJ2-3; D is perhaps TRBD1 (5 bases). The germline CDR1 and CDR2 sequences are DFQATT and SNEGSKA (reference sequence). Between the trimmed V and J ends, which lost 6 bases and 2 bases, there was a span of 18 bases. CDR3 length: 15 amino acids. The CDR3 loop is CSALIRGPYTDTQYF. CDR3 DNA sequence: TGCAGTGCCCTAATAAGGGGCCCCTACACAGATACGCAGTATTTT.

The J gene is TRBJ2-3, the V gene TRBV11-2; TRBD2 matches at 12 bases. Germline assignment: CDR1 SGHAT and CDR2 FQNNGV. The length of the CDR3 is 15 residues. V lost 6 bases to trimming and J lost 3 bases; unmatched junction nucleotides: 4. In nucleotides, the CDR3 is TGTGCCAGCAGGCGACTAGCGGGGGCTACAGATACGCAGTATTTT. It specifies CASRRLAGATDTQYF.